The 31 T cell receptor beta chains presented below share a single source sample, sequenced in a study of PD-L1 blockade in urothelial cancer. Specified time point: peripheral blood 6 weeks after treatment start. Profiled with immunoSEQ multiplex PCR; TCRdb holds only in-frame clones, not every one. The sample includes more than 40,000 clones, around four fifths seen only once; the top ten take around 15%. The material was PBMCs, obtained around atezolizumab (anti-PD-L1) treatment. The source is a man aged 55 to 70 with urothelial cancer.

V usage is TRBV6-7 and J usage is TRBJ2-1; no definite D call. TRBV6-7 has ORF status, its function being uncertain. The germline V and J ends were trimmed by 6 bases and 8 bases, with 23 bases remaining between them. The length of the CDR3 is 16 residues. Here the CDR3 reads CASRPTRITTFDEQFF. The CDR3 nucleotides are TGTGCCAGCAGACCCACCCGGATTACTACTTTCGATGAGCAGTTCTTC.

The V call is TRBV5-4, the J call TRBJ2-7; D is possibly TRBD1 (6 bases). The CDR3 sequence is 13 residues long. The ends were cut back, 0 bases at V and 4 bases at J, with 8 bases in the middle. The germline gives CDR1 SGHNT, CDR2 YYREEE (reference sequence). CDR3 sequence reads: CASSLVQGYEQYF. For the CDR3, the DNA is TGTGCCAGCAGCTTGGTACAGGGTTACGAGCAGTACTTC.

The chain uses TRBV10-3 and TRBJ2-7; TRBD1 might be the D (6 bases). The germline V gene encodes CDR1 ENHRY and CDR2 SYGVKD. CDR3 size: 13 residues. The V end was cut by 10 bases, the J end by 0 bases, with 13 bases between. In nucleotides, the CDR3 is TGTGCCACGAGGGGGAATAGCTCCTACGAGCAGTACTTC. It translates to CATRGNSSYEQYF.

This clone was seen a single time. The rearrangement uses TRBV15 and TRBJ1-4; D ambiguous. Trimming stripped 0 bases from V and 8 bases from J, with 4 bases between. This CDR3 spans 12 amino acids. In germline, CDR1 is LNHNV, CDR2 YYDKDF (reference sequence). CDR3 sequence (DNA): TGTGCCACCAGCAGAGAGGCCGAAAAACTGTTTTTT. Translating gives CATSREAEKLFF.

This clone was seen only once. The rearrangement joins TRBV5-1 to TRBJ2-7; no firm D call. This CDR3 has 14 amino acids. V was pared by 3 bases and J by 0 bases, with 10 bases between. Germline V gene sequence: CDR1 SGHRS, CDR2 YFSETQ. In DNA, the CDR3 is TGCGCCAGCAGCTCTCAGGAAAGCTCCTACGAGCAGTACTTC. Its protein is CASSSQESSYEQYF.

The chain joins TRBV27 to TRBJ2-1; D possibly corresponds to TRBD1 (6 bases). The CDR3 has 14 residues. The V gene lost 11 bases and the J gene lost 5 bases, with 19 bases spanning the gap. Germline CDR1 and CDR2: MNHEY and SMNVEV (reference sequence). Here the CDR3 DNA reads TGTGCCCACAGTTTCATAGGGGGAAACAATGAGCAGTTCTTC. It translates to CAHSFIGGNNEQFF.

The V gene is TRBV7-7, the J gene TRBJ2-1; TRBD1 agrees at 7 bases. Germline V CDR1 and CDR2: SSHAT, FNYEAQ (reference sequence). With V trimmed by 6 bases and J by 7 bases, 6 bases remained unmatched. The CDR3 extends over 13 amino acids. CDR3 bases: TGTGCCAGCAGTCACGGGACAGCTAATGAGCAGTTCTTC. It is translated as CASSHGTANEQFF.

This chain uses TRBV28 with TRBJ1-4; D is uncertain. The germline CDR1 and CDR2 sequences are MDHEN and SYDVKM. Between the trimmed V and J ends, which lost 8 bases and 8 bases, there was a span of 15 bases. CDR3 length: 13 amino acids. This CDR3 is CASVRGSNEKLFF. The CDR3 DNA sequence: TGTGCCAGCGTCCGGGGATCCAACGAAAAACTGTTTTTT.

This clone has only one observation. The chain uses TRBV2 and TRBJ2-3; D is possibly TRBD2 (6 bases). Trimming removed 7 bases from V and 0 bases from J, with 11 bases in between. The CDR3 extends over 14 amino acids. CDR1 and CDR2 from the germline V gene are SNHLY and FYNNEI. CDR3 in amino acids: CASTGDVSTDTQYF. CDR3 sequence (DNA): TGTGCCAGCACGGGGGATGTGAGCACAGATACGCAGTATTTT. Supplemented by reference TRBV2 and TRBJ2-3, the full variable domain reads EPEVTQTPSHQVTQMGQEVILRCVPISNHLYFYWYRQILGQKVEFLVSFYNNEISEKSEIFDDQFSVERPDGSNFTLKIRSTKLEDSAMYFCASTGDVSTDTQYFGPGTRLTVL.

The chain joins TRBV7-9 to TRBJ2-3; no definite D call. V shed 5 bases and J shed 4 bases, with 7 bases lying between them. This CDR3 has 12 amino acids. Germline loops: CDR1 SEHNR, CDR2 FQNEAQ (reference sequence). The CDR3, as DNA: TGTGCCAGCAGCCTATTGGCAGATACGCAGTATTTT. This gives the protein CASSLLADTQYF.

V gene TRBV5-1 combines with J gene TRBJ2-7, with D possibly being TRBD2 (6 bases). The CDR3 sequence is 14 residues long. V lost 1 base and J lost 6, with 14 bases in between. Germline CDR1 and CDR2: SGHRS and YFSETQ. CDR3 coding DNA: TGCGCCAGCAGCTTGAATTCGGGGGAACGCGAGCAGTACTTC. Residues: CASSLNSGEREQYF.

The chain carries TRBV11-1 and TRBJ1-1, with D tentatively TRBD1 (5 bases). Germline loops: CDR1 SGHAT, CDR2 FQDESV (reference sequence). Between the trimmed V and J ends, which lost 5 bases and 3 bases, there was a span of 10 bases. CDR3 size: 13 residues. CDR3 DNA: TGTGCCAGCAGCCCGGAACAGGACACTGAAGCTTTCTTT. Protein sequence: CASSPEQDTEAFF.

The table lists this clone with a count of one. The chain is built from TRBV13 and TRBJ1-1, with D tentatively TRBD1 (5 bases). Per germline, CDR1 PRHDT and CDR2 FYEKMQ (reference sequence). This CDR3 has 16 residues. V lost 2 bases to trimming and J lost 0 bases, with 13 bases between them. The DNA of the CDR3 is TGTGCCAGCAGCTTACTTTTCGGGGGAATGAACACTGAAGCTTTCTTT. Translation: CASSLLFGGMNTEAFF.

This clone was observed a single time. The chain carries TRBV7-3 and TRBJ2-3; 8 bases line up with TRBD1. Losses at the gene ends were 2 bases for V and 5 bases for J; bases not matched to a gene: 6. The CDR3 contains 15 residues. Germline V gives CDR1 SGHTA, CDR2 FQGTGA. CDR3 sequence: CASSLQGAVGDTQYF. CDR3 nucleotides: TGTGCCAGCAGCTTACAGGGGGCTGTGGGAGATACGCAGTATTTT. Complete variable domain (other parts from reference TRBV7-3 and TRBJ2-3): GAGVSQTPSNKVTEKGKYVELRCDPISGHTALYWYRQSLGQGPEFLIYFQGTGAADDSGLPNDRFFAVRPEGSVSTLKIQRTERGDSAVYLCASSLQGAVGDTQYFGPGTRLTVL.

This rearrangement joins TRBV5-1 to TRBJ2-6; 7 nucleotides line up with TRBD1. The CDR3 length is 16 residues. The trim removed 5 bases at V and 0 bases at J, leaving 5 bases unmatched. Germline V gives CDR1 SGHRS, CDR2 YFSETQ. The CDR3 region is CASSPGQSSGANVLTF. The CDR3 DNA follows: TGCGCCAGCAGTCCGGGACAGAGCTCTGGGGCCAACGTCCTGACTTTC. The variable domain in full, with the rest retrieved from reference TRBV5-1 and TRBJ2-6, is KAGVTQTPRYLIKTRGQQVTLSCSPISGHRSVSWYQQTPGQGLQFLFEYFSETQRNKGNFPGRFSGRQFSNSRSEMNVSTLELGDSALYLCASSPGQSSGANVLTFGAGSRLTVL.

The chain couples TRBV10-3 to TRBJ2-2; 7 bases align to TRBD2. This CDR3 has 15 residues. Germline V CDR1 and CDR2: ENHRY, SYGVKD. Trimming cost V 4 bases and J 6 bases; bases outside gene matches: 8. CDR3 bases: TGTGCCATCAGTGCGGGTAGCGGGTTCCCCGGGGAGCTGTTTTTT. Protein sequence: CAISAGSGFPGELFF.

The chain joins TRBV6-1 to TRBJ1-1; a weak D match, TRBD1 (5 bases). The V end lost 4 bases, the J end lost 4 bases, and 16 bases lay between the germline ends. The CDR3 sequence is 15 residues long. Looked up from germline, CDR1 is MNHNS and CDR2 is SASEGT. The CDR3, as DNA: TGTGCCAGCAGTGTAAGGGGCCGCTCGGGCACTGAAGCTTTCTTT. The encoded protein is CASSVRGRSGTEAFF.

V usage is TRBV9 and J usage is TRBJ2-3; TRBD2 matches 13 bases. V trimming: 1 base; J trimming: 5 bases; junction bases outside the gene matches: 10. Germline V gene lookup returns CDR1 SGDLS and CDR2 YYNGEE. The CDR3 contains 18 residues. The CDR3 coding sequence is TGTGCCAGCAGCGTACATACCACTAGCGGGGGGGACGGAGATACGCAGTATTTT. Encoded protein: CASSVHTTSGGDGDTQYF.

DNA of the CDR3: TGTGCCAGCAGCTTGGAGCGGGGGGGCCAGGATGAGCAGTTCTTC. It translates to CASSLERGGQDEQFF. The genes are TRBV5-8 and TRBJ2-1; 10 bases agree with TRBD2. The CDR3 is made up of 15 amino acids. The V gene end was trimmed by 0 bases and the J gene end by 8 bases; junction bases not matched to a gene: 5. CDR1 SGHTS and CDR2 YDEGEE come from the germline V gene.

This clone has just a few counts. The rearrangement links TRBV2 to TRBJ2-1; TRBD2 agrees at 8 bases. Trimming at V came to 7 bases and at J to 8 bases, leaving 10 bases not matched to a gene. The length of the CDR3 is 14 residues. The V gene's germline CDR1 is SNHLY and CDR2 FYNNEI. CDR3: CASNIRGGIDEQFF. CDR3 sequence (DNA): TGTGCCAGCAATATCCGGGGGGGCATAGATGAGCAGTTCTTC.

This clone was observed a single time. The chain has TRBV5-1 and TRBJ1-4; the D is unclear. This CDR3 spans 15 amino acids. The germline V gene encodes CDR1 SGHRS and CDR2 YFSETQ. With 0 bases removed from V and 7 bases from J, the gap between germline ends came to 13 bases. The CDR3, as DNA: TGCGCCAGCAGCTTGGACCCCCTAGGTGGTGAAAAACTGTTTTTT. It encodes CASSLDPLGGEKLFF.

This clone was picked up one time. The genes are TRBV28 and TRBJ2-5, with 8 bases lining up with TRBD2. Germline V gene data show CDR1 as MDHEN and CDR2 as SYDVKM. Trimming cost V 7 bases and J 4 bases; bases outside gene matches: 14. The CDR3 covers 16 residues. The DNA of the CDR3 is TGTGCCAGCAACCCACTTTCCGGACTAGCCGTAGAGACCCAGTACTTC. Translating gives CASNPLSGLAVETQYF. The full variable domain, completed using reference TRBV28 and TRBJ2-5, is DVKVTQSSRYLVKRTGEKVFLECVQDMDHENMFWYRQDPGLGLRLIYFSYDVKMKEKGDIPEGYSVSREKKERFSLILESASTNQTSMYLCASNPLSGLAVETQYFGPGTRLLVL.

In this sample, this clone turned up a few times. The J gene is TRBJ1-1, the V gene TRBV30; D gene unclear. The CDR3 sequence is 12 residues long. V lost 4 bases, J lost 10 bases, and 16 bases lay in between. Looked up from germline, CDR1 is GTSNPN and CDR2 is SVGIG (reference sequence). The CDR3 loop reads CAWTAGAQRAFF. The CDR3 nucleotides read TGTGCCTGGACGGCAGGTGCCCAACGAGCTTTCTTT.

The chain carries TRBV19 and TRBJ1-5; D gene unclear. The germline V gene has CDR1 LNHDA and CDR2 SQIVND (reference sequence). V was trimmed by 0 bases and J by 2 bases, leaving 17 bases between them. CDR3 length: 18 residues. In nucleotides, the CDR3 is TGTGCCAGTAGTATAGATCCCCCATGGAGGGATGGCAATCAGCCCCAGCATTTT. It codes for CASSIDPPWRDGNQPQHF.

This clone was counted between two and nine times. This CDR3 is CASSLLRDQPQHF. CDR3 in DNA: TGTGCCAGCAGTTTGCTCAGGGATCAGCCCCAGCATTTT. The V and J genes are TRBV2 and TRBJ1-5; a weak D match, TRBD1 (5 bases). From germline, CDR1 is SNHLY and CDR2 FYNNEI. There are 13 residues in the CDR3. Trimming left V 5 bases short and J 5 bases short, with 10 bases between.

The genes are TRBV28 and TRBJ1-4; no definite D call. Trimming removed 6 bases from V and 11 bases from J, with 13 bases in between. In germline, CDR1 is MDHEN, CDR2 SYDVKM. The CDR3 has 12 residues. CDR3 DNA: TGTGCCAGCAGCCAGGTGGGCGGGAAACTGTTTTTT. Translation: CASSQVGGKLFF.

J is TRBJ2-5 and V is TRBV2; D gene uncertain. Germline V CDR1 and CDR2: SNHLY, FYNNEI. With 4 bases removed from V and 2 bases from J, the gap between germline ends came to 8 bases. This CDR3 comprises 13 residues. The CDR3 loop reads CASSADSQETQYF. The CDR3 DNA reads as TGTGCCAGCAGTGCCGACTCTCAAGAGACCCAGTACTTC.

This chain connects TRBV5-1 to TRBJ1-4; a possible D gene is TRBD1 (6 bases). The V end was cut by 0 bases, the J end by 8 bases, with 11 bases between. Germline V lookup: CDR1 SGHRS, CDR2 YFSETQ. The CDR3 runs 14 residues. The CDR3 DNA sequence: TGCGCCAGCAGCTTGGACAGGGTGGGGGAAAAACTGTTTTTT. This translates into CASSLDRVGEKLFF.

V usage is TRBV28 and J usage is TRBJ1-1; 7 nucleotides align to TRBD1. Germline V gene sequence: CDR1 MDHEN, CDR2 SYDVKM. This CDR3 comprises 15 residues. V lost 6 bases to trimming and J lost 4 bases; unmatched junction nucleotides: 11. The CDR3, as DNA: TGTGCCAGCAGGACCTCGGGGAGACAGGGCACTGAAGCTTTCTTT. It translates to CASRTSGRQGTEAFF.

The chain is built from TRBV18 and TRBJ2-6; TRBD1 aligns across 8 bases. CDR1 is KGHSH, CDR2 LQKENI, per germline. This CDR3 comprises 16 residues. With V trimmed by 2 bases and J by 4 bases, 4 bases remained unmatched. The CDR3 region is CASSPRQGLGANVLTF. In DNA, the CDR3 is TGTGCCAGCTCACCAAGACAGGGGTTAGGGGCCAACGTCCTGACTTTC.

The chain employs TRBV27 and TRBJ1-1; perhaps TRBD1 as D (5 bases). Germline V gene sequence: CDR1 MNHEY, CDR2 SMNVEV (reference sequence). V was pared by 6 bases and J by 4 bases, with 15 bases between. The CDR3 is 14 residues long. The CDR3 is CASRPRGRSTEAFF. The CDR3 DNA is TGTGCCAGCAGGCCTAGGGGCCGGAGCACTGAAGCTTTCTTT.